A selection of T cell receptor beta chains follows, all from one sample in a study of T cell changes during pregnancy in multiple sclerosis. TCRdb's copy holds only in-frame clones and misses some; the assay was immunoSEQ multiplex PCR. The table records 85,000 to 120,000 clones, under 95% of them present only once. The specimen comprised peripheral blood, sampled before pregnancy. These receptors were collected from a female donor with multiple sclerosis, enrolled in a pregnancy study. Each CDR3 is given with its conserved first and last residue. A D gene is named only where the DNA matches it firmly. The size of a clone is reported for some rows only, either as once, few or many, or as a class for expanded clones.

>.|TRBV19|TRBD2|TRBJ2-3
TGTGCCAGTACCTCATCCGGACTAGCGGGGGCCCATAGCACAGATACGCAGTATTTT
CASTSSGLAGAHSTDTQYF
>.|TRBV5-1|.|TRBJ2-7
TGCGCCAGCAGCTTGAGAGGGTTAGGCTACGAGCAGTACTTC
CASSLRGLGYEQYF
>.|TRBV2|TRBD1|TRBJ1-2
TGTGCCAGCAGTGATAGGAGGGGACAGAATGGCTACACCTTC
CASSDRRGQNGYTF
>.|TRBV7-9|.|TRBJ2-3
TGTGCCAGCAGCAACGACTGGGACTCGGATACGCAGTATTTT
CASSNDWDSDTQYF
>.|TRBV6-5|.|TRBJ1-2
TGTGCCAGCAGAGCCTCAGGGGACTATGGCTACACCTTC
CASRASGDYGYTF
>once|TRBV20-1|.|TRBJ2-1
TGCAGTGCTACAGGACTATTTGAGCAGTTCTTC
CSATGLFEQFF
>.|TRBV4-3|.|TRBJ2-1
TGCGCCAGCAGCCCCCGGCGGGCCGGCTCCTACAATGAGCAGTTCTTC
CASSPRRAGSYNEQFF
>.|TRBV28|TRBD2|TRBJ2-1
TGTGCCAGCAGTTTATCCCTAGCGGGAGAGAGATACAATGAGCAGTTCTTC
CASSLSLAGERYNEQFF
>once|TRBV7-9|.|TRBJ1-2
TGTGCCAGCAGCTTAAACGGTGGCTACACCTTC
CASSLNGGYTF
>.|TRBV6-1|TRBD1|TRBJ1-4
TGTGCCAGCAGTGGACAGGGAGTTCGGGAAAAACTGTTTTTT
CASSGQGVREKLFF
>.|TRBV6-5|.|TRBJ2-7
TGTGCCAGCAGCTCAATGGCCCCCTACGAGCAGTACTTC
CASSSMAPYEQYF
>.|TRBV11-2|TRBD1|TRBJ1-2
TGTGCCAGCAGCTCAGGACAGGGAAACTATGGCTACACCTTC
CASSSGQGNYGYTF
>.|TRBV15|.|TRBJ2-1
TGTGCCACCAGCATCCTAGTCCCCCCCAATGAGCAGTTCTTC
CATSILVPPNEQFF
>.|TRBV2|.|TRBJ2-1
TGTGCCAGCAGTCCCCCGGGACTCCTCTTTGAGCAGTTCTTC
CASSPPGLLFEQFF
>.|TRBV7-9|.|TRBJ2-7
TGTGCCAGCAGCTTACAGGCTTACGAGCAGTACTTC
CASSLQAYEQYF
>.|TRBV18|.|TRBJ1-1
TGTGCCAGCTCACACAGGGATCCAGGCACTGAAGCTTTCTTT
CASSHRDPGTEAFF
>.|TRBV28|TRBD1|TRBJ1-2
TGTGCCAGTAAGACAGGGAATGGCTACACCTTC
CASKTGNGYTF
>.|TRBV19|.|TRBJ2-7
TGTGCCAGTATCGGGATCTCCTCCGAGCAGTACTTC
CASIGISSEQYF
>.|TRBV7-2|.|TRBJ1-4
TGTGCCAGCAGCTTATTTGCGTCAACTAATGAAAAACTGTTTTTT
CASSLFASTNEKLFF
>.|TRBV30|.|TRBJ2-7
TGTGCCTGGAAAGTGTATGGAGGGGCCGGAGACGAGCAGTACTTC
CAWKVYGGAGDEQYF
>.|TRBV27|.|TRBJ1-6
TGTGCCAGCAGTTTGTCCCCTTGGCTCTATAATTCACCCCTCCACTTT
CASSLSPWLYNSPLHF
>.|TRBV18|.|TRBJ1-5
TGTGCCAGCACCGACTCCAATGATCAGCCCCAGCATTTT
CASTDSNDQPQHF
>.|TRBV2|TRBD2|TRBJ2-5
TGTGCCAGCAGTGGTTGGACTAGCGGCCAAGAGACCCAGTACTTC
CASSGWTSGQETQYF
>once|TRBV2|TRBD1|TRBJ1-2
TGTGCCAGCACTAAAAAGTCAGGGGGCCACTATGGCTACACCTTC
CASTKKSGGHYGYTF
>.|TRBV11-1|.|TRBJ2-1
TGTGCCAGCAGCTTAGGGGAGGCAGGGCAGCGAAATGAGCAGTTCTTC
CASSLGEAGQRNEQFF
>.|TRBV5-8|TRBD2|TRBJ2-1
TGTGCCAGCAGCTTAAAGGGACTATTGGGTAATGAGCAGTTCTTC
CASSLKGLLGNEQFF
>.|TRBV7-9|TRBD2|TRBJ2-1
TGTGCCAGCAGCTTAGAGACTAGCGGGATCTACAATGAGCAGTTCTTC
CASSLETSGIYNEQFF
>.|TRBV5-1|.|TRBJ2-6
TGCGCCAGCAGTACAGGGTCCATATCTGGGGCCAACGTCCTGACTTTC
CASSTGSISGANVLTF
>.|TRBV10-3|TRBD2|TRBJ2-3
TGTGCCATTGCGGGAGGAGATACGCAGTATTTT
CAIAGGDTQYF
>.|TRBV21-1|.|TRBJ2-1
TGTGCCAGCAGCAAAGGAGGGGGCAGGGGGCCGCTTCATGAGCAGTTCTTC
CASSKGGGRGPLHEQFF
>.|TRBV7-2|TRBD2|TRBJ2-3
TGTGCCAGCAGCTTAAAACTAGCGGGAGGGTCTAGCACAGATACGCAGTATTTT
CASSLKLAGGSSTDTQYF
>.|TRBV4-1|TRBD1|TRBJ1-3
TGCGCCAGCAGCCAGGACAGGGCTGGAAACACCATATATTTT
CASSQDRAGNTIYF
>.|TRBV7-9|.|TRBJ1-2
TGTGCCAGCAGCTCTTCTGGCTACACCTTC
CASSSSGYTF
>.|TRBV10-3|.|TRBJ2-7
TGTGCCATCAGTGGGACAACCCAAGTCTACGAGCAGTACTTC
CAISGTTQVYEQYF
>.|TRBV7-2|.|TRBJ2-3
TGTGCCACCCCTCTTACGCAGTATTTT
CATPLTQYF
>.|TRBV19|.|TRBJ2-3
TGTGCCAGTAGTATAGTAGGGGGGGGTACAACAGATACGCAGTATTTT
CASSIVGGGTTDTQYF
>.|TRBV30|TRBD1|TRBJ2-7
TGTGCCTGGAACCCGACAGGGGAGACCTACGAGCAGTACTTC
CAWNPTGETYEQYF
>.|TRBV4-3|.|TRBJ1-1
TGCGCCAGCAGCCAAGATCGGGGACATGGGGCTGAAGCTTTCTTT
CASSQDRGHGAEAFF
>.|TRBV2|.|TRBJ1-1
TGTGCCAGCGCGTTCCTGAACACTGAAGCTTTCTTT
CASAFLNTEAFF
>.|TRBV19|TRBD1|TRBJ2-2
TGTGCCAGTAGTCTACAGGGGATCGGGGAGCTGTTTTTT
CASSLQGIGELFF
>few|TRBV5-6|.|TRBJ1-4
TGTGCCAGCAGCTATTCGGTTGAGGCAACTAATGAAAAACTGTTTTTT
CASSYSVEATNEKLFF
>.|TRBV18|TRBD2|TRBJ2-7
TGTGCCAGCTCACGGACCTCTTTAGCGGGAGAGGGCTACGAGCAGTACTTC
CASSRTSLAGEGYEQYF
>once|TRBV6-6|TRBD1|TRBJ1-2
TGTGCCAGCAGGGGGACAGTCGCTGGCTACACCTTC
CASRGTVAGYTF
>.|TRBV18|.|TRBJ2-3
TGTGCCAGCTCACCTCCGTCCGTATATACGCAGTATTTT
CASSPPSVYTQYF
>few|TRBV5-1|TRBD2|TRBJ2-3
TGCGCCAGCAGCCAATTTCCTAGCGGGGGACCAACAGATACGCAGTATTTT
CASSQFPSGGPTDTQYF
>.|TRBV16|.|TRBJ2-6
TGTGCCAGCAGCCAAATTCCAGGGCGGTCTGGGGCCAACGTCCTGACTTTC
CASSQIPGRSGANVLTF
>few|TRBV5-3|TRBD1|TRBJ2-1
TGTGCCAGAAGCAGCCTCGACAGGGGGTTCAATGAGCAGTTCTTC
CARSSLDRGFNEQFF
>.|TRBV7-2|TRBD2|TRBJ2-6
TGTGCCAGCAGCCTCGGGGGGTCTGGGGCCAACGTCCTGACTTTC
CASSLGGSGANVLTF
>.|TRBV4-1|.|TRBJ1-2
TGCGCCAGCAAAGTATGGACAGACGCTAACTATGGCTACACCTTC
CASKVWTDANYGYTF
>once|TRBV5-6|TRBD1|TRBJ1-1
TGTGCCAGCAGCCGCGACAGGGTAGAGACTGAAGCTTTCTTT
CASSRDRVETEAFF
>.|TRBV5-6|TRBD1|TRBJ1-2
TGTGCCAGCAGCTTGGGGGACAGGGGGCTCTATGGCTACACCTTC
CASSLGDRGLYGYTF
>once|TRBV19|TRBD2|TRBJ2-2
TGTGCCAGTAGTATAGATCTCCCTAGCGGGGGACGCGGGGAGCTGTTTTTT
CASSIDLPSGGRGELFF
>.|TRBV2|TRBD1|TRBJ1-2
TGTGCCAGCAGCGACAGGGTTGGCTACACCTTC
CASSDRVGYTF
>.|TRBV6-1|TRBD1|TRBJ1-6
TGTGCCAGTGCCGGGACAGATAATTCACCCCTCCACTTT
CASAGTDNSPLHF
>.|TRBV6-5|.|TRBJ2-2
TGTGCCAGCAGTTATCTGACTGCTACCGGGGAGCTGTTTTTT
CASSYLTATGELFF
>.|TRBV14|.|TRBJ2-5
TGTGCCAGCAGCCACCTACTCCAGGGGCAAGAGACCCAGTACTTC
CASSHLLQGQETQYF
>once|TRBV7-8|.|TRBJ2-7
TGTGCCAGCAGCTTAGGGGGCAGAACCTACGAGCAGTACTTC
CASSLGGRTYEQYF
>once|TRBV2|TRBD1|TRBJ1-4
TGTGCCAGCGGGACAGGGTCTGAAGAACTGTTTTTT
CASGTGSEELFF
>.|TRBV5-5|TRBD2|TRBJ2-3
TGTGCCAGCAGCTTCAAACAACTAGCGGGAGGGCGAGATACGCAGTATTTT
CASSFKQLAGGRDTQYF